The clone carrying this T cell receptor beta chain was detected only a few times. The data stem from a study of shared clonotypes between healthy human individuals. Clones were sequenced by immunoSEQ multiplex PCR, and TCRdb holds only the in-frame ones, with some missing. The sample includes over a million clones, more than 75% seen only once; the top ten take roughly 0.56%. CDR1 and CDR2 from the germline V gene are MNHEY and SVGAGI. This CDR3 comprises 14 residues. V gave up 2 bases and J gave up 4 bases; unmatched junction bases: 4. This clonotype was obtained from a man between 18 and 35 years old in good health. Some clones in this sample may be carry-over from other donors' samples. The chain recombines TRBV6-5 with TRBJ1-2; TRBD1 matches at 7 bases. Material: memory CD4+ T cells from PBMCs. The subset is: CD45RA-negative fraction. CDR3 amino acids: CASSYDRAPYGYTF. The DNA for the CDR3 is TGTGCCAGCAGTTACGACAGGGCTCCCTATGGCTACACCTTC.